A selection of T cell receptor beta chains follows, all from one sample in a study of cytomegalovirus exposure and HLA in healthy donors. Profiled with immunoSEQ multiplex PCR; TCRdb holds only in-frame clones, not every one. Here the sample spans roughly 200,000 clones, roughly 89% being singletons. The sample was PBMCs. These receptors were taken from a woman younger than 35 in good health and CMV-seronegative. The CDR3 runs from the conserved cysteine through the conserved F or W. The D gene is left open where the match is weak.

v_call	d_call	j_call	cdr3_aa
TRBV29-1	-	TRBJ2-7	CSARVPGQYYEQYF
TRBV7-2	-	TRBJ2-7	CASANPLSLYEQYF
TRBV29-1	TRBD1	TRBJ2-7	CSVEVGAGGEQYF
TRBV6-5	TRBD1	TRBJ2-2	CASSYRGRPLAGELFF
TRBV11-2	TRBD2	TRBJ2-1	CASSLVSAGAGNEQFF
TRBV11-3	TRBD2	TRBJ2-1	CASRQSGTSGGNEQFF
TRBV5-4	TRBD2	TRBJ2-1	CASSFPSGTSGNEQFF
TRBV14	-	TRBJ1-4	CASSQAQGLVGKLFF
TRBV4-3	-	TRBJ1-2	CASSPPGTFYGYTF
TRBV4-3	-	TRBJ1-1	CASSQVGGVNTEAFF
TRBV5-1	TRBD2	TRBJ2-7	CASSTPSGINEQYF
TRBV27	TRBD1	TRBJ1-1	CASSHLNRGLGKGDTEAFF
TRBV19	TRBD1	TRBJ1-5	CASSTGTGLSNQPQHF
TRBV27	TRBD1	TRBJ1-5	CASSFRGDQPQHF
TRBV5-8	TRBD1	TRBJ1-1	CASSPTGGYYTEAFF
TRBV9	-	TRBJ2-7	CASSPDHYSYEQYF
TRBV5-8	-	TRBJ1-5	CASSSQGPDNQPQHF
TRBV6-1	TRBD2	TRBJ2-5	CASSGLAGGQETQYF
TRBV5-1	-	TRBJ1-2	CASSLLYSDGYTF
TRBV15	-	TRBJ2-2	CATSREAGSGELFF
TRBV18	TRBD1	TRBJ2-7	CASSPRQGSSYEQYF
TRBV5-8	-	TRBJ1-2	CASSLGETGTYGYTF
TRBV6-6	-	TRBJ1-2	CASSIKTGPYDGYTF
TRBV7-9	-	TRBJ1-2	CASSLVAGPGYTF
TRBV11-2	-	TRBJ1-1	CASSLGQSRSGTEAFF
TRBV27	-	TRBJ2-7	CASSLSPGLLNFGDF
TRBV27	-	TRBJ2-6	CASSLLRPSGANVLTF
TRBV6-1	-	TRBJ1-1	CASSPTALNTEAFF
TRBV4-1	-	TRBJ2-3	CASTGTGGTDTQYF
TRBV6-5	-	TRBJ2-7	CASTRGGAANEQYF
TRBV7-6	TRBD2	TRBJ2-1	CASSSPWAGGNNEQFF
TRBV7-2	-	TRBJ1-6	CASSLDPQGLGSPLHF
TRBV10-3	-	TRBJ2-5	CAISDRGEETQYF
TRBV5-5	TRBD2	TRBJ2-7	CASSLDSGRITFYEQYF
TRBV19	-	TRBJ1-2	CASSILGGLGRGDPNYGYTF
TRBV7-6	-	TRBJ2-7	CASSLGLGEQYF
TRBV19	TRBD1	TRBJ1-2	CASSPDTGAYGYTF
TRBV7-8	TRBD1	TRBJ1-5	CASSKRTGASNQPQHF
TRBV4-2	TRBD2	TRBJ2-1	CASSQDGLAGGQWGVNEQFF
TRBV4-3	TRBD2	TRBJ2-1	CASSLRAGPNNEQFF
TRBV27	-	TRBJ1-5	CASSIYYLANQPQHF
TRBV30	TRBD1	TRBJ2-7	CAWDRTGLYEQYF
TRBV11-2	-	TRBJ2-3	CASSLGLGSQYF
TRBV5-1	-	TRBJ2-1	CASSPEGFSYNEQFF
TRBV2	-	TRBJ1-1	CASRAQANTEAFF
TRBV11-3	-	TRBJ2-1	CASSYEGGNYNEQFF
TRBV15	-	TRBJ2-7	CATSRGTRGGNEQYF
TRBV5-1	-	TRBJ1-1	CASSLTGGDTEAFF
TRBV6-7	TRBD2	TRBJ2-5	CASFGGGGEDPRGTQYF
TRBV29-1	-	TRBJ2-1	CSVDTTYNEQFF
TRBV18	-	TRBJ2-7	CASSLHSLGGEQYF
TRBV2	-	TRBJ1-2	CASRSPRGRLGYTF
TRBV5-1	TRBD2	TRBJ2-3	CASSLITSGGSSGTQYF
TRBV7-9	TRBD1	TRBJ1-2	CASSSLGQDNYGYTF
TRBV11-2	TRBD2	TRBJ2-7	CASSALSGRVYEQYF
TRBV5-6	TRBD1	TRBJ2-5	CASSPGTGVRETQYF
TRBV6-4	-	TRBJ2-6	CASRVGSGANVLTF
TRBV2	TRBD1	TRBJ1-2	CASSRDRGGYTF
TRBV7-8	-	TRBJ2-1	CASSLLSWTGNEQFF